This entry features one TCR beta chain sequence. This entry is derived from a study of somatic mutations in cytotoxic T cells in rheumatoid arthritis. The V end lost 4 bases, the J end lost 3 bases, and 13 bases lay between the germline ends. The CDR3 totals 14 residues. The germline CDR1 and CDR2 sequences are SGHKS and YYEKEE (reference sequence). This table comes from immunoSEQ multiplex PCR, and its TCRdb copy is limited to in-frame clones, with some not included. The table shows about 17,000 clones, with roughly 80% occurring only once. The receptor comes from an adult with rheumatoid arthritis. This chain joins TRBV5-5 and TRBJ1-1, with D tentatively TRBD1 (5 bases). The sample taken for sequencing was CD8+ T cells sorted from blood. The chain's CDR3 is CASSPWTGDTEAFF. Here the CDR3 DNA reads TGTGCCAGCAGCCCATGGACGGGGGACACTGAAGCTTTCTTT.